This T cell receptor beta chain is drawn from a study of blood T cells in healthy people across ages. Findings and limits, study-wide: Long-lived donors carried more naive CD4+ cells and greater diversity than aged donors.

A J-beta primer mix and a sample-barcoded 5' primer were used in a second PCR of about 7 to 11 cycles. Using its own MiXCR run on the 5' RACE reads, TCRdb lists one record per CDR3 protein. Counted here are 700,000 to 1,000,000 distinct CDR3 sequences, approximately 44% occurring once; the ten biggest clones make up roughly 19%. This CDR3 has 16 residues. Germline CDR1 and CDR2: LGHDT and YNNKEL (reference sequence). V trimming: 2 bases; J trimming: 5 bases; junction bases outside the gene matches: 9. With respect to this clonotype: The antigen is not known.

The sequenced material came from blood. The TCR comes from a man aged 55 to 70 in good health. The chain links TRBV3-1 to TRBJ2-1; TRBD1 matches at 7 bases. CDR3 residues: CASSQKAGTENNEQFF. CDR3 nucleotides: TGTGCCAGCAGCCAAAAGGCTGGGACAGAGAACAATGAGCAGTTCTTC.